These 30 T cell receptor beta chains share one sample of origin, sequenced in a study of blood T cell repertoires in COVID-19. The repertoire was sequenced with immunoSEQ multiplex PCR; TCRdb's copy has only in-frame clones and lacks some. The table lists some 150,000 clones, approximately 87% of them singletons, with 8.5% to 9.5% in the top ten. The specimen was peripheral blood. Receptor source: a woman between 45 and 65 years old with active or convalescent COVID-19.

The count of this clone is one. The CDR3 DNA is TGTGCCAGCAGTTACGGAACAACCGACAGGGTAACTGAAGCTTTCTTT. This codes for CASSYGTTDRVTEAFF. The chain links TRBV6-6 to TRBJ1-1; 7 nucleotides match TRBD1. Germline-derived CDR1 and CDR2 are MNHNY and SVGAGI (reference sequence). This CDR3 contains 16 residues. J was trimmed by 5 bases and V by 2 bases; bases with no gene match: 11.

This chain uses TRBV5-4 with TRBJ1-2; D may be TRBD1 (6 bases). Germline V lookup: CDR1 SGHNT, CDR2 YYREEE (reference sequence). This CDR3 is 20 amino acids long. The germline V and J ends were trimmed by 1 base and 5 bases, with 30 bases remaining between them. The CDR3: CASSLRGANLYRNVGYGYTF. The CDR3 bases are TGTGCCAGCAGCTTGCGGGGGGCGAATCTGTATCGGAACGTTGGGTATGGCTACACCTTC.

This rearrangement joins TRBV18 to TRBJ1-4, with D perhaps TRBD1 (6 bases). Germline values: CDR1 KGHSH, CDR2 LQKENI. This CDR3 spans 13 amino acids. Trimming removed 6 bases at V and 8 bases at J, with 13 bases between. CDR3: CASSLSGEEKLFF. For the CDR3, the DNA is TGTGCCAGCTCGCTATCAGGGGAAGAAAAACTGTTTTTT.

V usage is TRBV5-1 and J usage is TRBJ1-3, with no clear D. This CDR3 spans 17 amino acids. V was cut by 4 bases and J by 0 bases, with 17 bases left in between. Per germline, CDR1 SGHRS and CDR2 YFSETQ. The CDR3: CASSPQPAGSSGNTIYF. The CDR3 DNA reads TGCGCCAGCAGCCCTCAACCGGCAGGCTCCTCTGGAAACACCATATATTTT.

The V gene is TRBV4-1, the J gene TRBJ2-5; TRBD2 aligns across 9 bases. This CDR3 region has 15 residues. Germline V CDR1 and CDR2: MGHRA, YSYEKL. The V segment lost 1 base and the J segment 3 bases; nucleotides outside the gene matches: 3. The CDR3 reads CASSQGLAGKETQYF. For the CDR3, the DNA is TGCGCCAGCAGCCAAGGCCTAGCGGGGAAAGAGACCCAGTACTTC.

The chain has TRBV19 and TRBJ1-2; D uncertain. V gave up 5 bases and J gave up 3 bases, with 16 bases separating them. This CDR3 has 15 residues. Germline lookup yields CDR1 LNHDA and CDR2 SQIVND (reference sequence). The CDR3 region is CASSLPPLDYYGYTF. The CDR3 DNA is TGTGCCAGTAGTCTACCGCCTTTAGATTACTATGGCTACACCTTC.

The CDR3 sequence: CASSLELAATGELFF. CDR3 sequence (DNA): TGTGCCAGCAGCTTAGAACTAGCGGCCACCGGGGAGCTGTTTTTT. The V call is TRBV11-2, the J call TRBJ2-2; 8 positions match TRBD2. The length of the CDR3 is 15 residues. Looked up from germline, CDR1 is SGHAT and CDR2 is FQNNGV. The junction had 1 base not matched to a gene; V was cut back by 0 bases and J by 4 bases. Together with reference TRBV11-2 and TRBJ2-2, the CDR3 gives the full variable domain: EAGVAQSPRYKIIEKRQSVAFWCNPISGHATLYWYQQILGQGPKLLIQFQNNGVVDDSQLPKDRFSAERLKGVDSTLKIQPAKLEDSAVYLCASSLELAATGELFFGEGSRLTVL.

The V call is TRBV11-2, the J call TRBJ2-7, with TRBD2 identical over 8 bases. J was trimmed by 2 bases and V by 7 bases; bases with no gene match: 13. The CDR3 sequence is 16 residues long. Germline loops: CDR1 SGHAT, CDR2 FQNNGV. The CDR3 DNA is TGTGCCAGCACCCGGGGGGGTAGCGCTGCGACCTACGAGCAGTACTTC. Protein sequence: CASTRGGSAATYEQYF.

V is TRBV9 and J is TRBJ2-1, with 9 positions matching TRBD1. This CDR3 is built from 14 residues. Germline V CDR1 and CDR2: SGDLS, YYNGEE. V gave up 4 bases and J gave up 3 bases; unmatched junction bases: 2. The DNA of the CDR3 is TGTGCCAGCAGCTTGGACAGGGGCTACAATGAGCAGTTCTTC. Its translation: CASSLDRGYNEQFF.

This clone was seen a single time. The chain is built from TRBV28 and TRBJ2-7; tentatively, D is TRBD1 (5 bases). CDR3 length: 15 amino acids. Germline loops: CDR1 MDHEN, CDR2 SYDVKM. The V and J ends lost 4 bases and 3 bases respectively, with 16 bases between them. The CDR3 sequence is CASSWPGRALYEQYF. The CDR3 DNA follows: TGTGCCAGCAGTTGGCCTGGCAGGGCACTCTACGAGCAGTACTTC.

J is TRBJ2-3 and V is TRBV4-3; TRBD2 aligns across 13 bases. This CDR3 has 17 amino acids. Trimming cost V 4 bases and J 2 bases; bases outside gene matches: 6. CDR1 is LGHNA and CDR2 is YSLEER in the germline V gene. CDR3 protein: CASSRKGLAGPTDTQYF. The CDR3 nucleotides are TGCGCCAGCAGCCGCAAGGGACTAGCGGGACCCACAGATACGCAGTATTTT.

The rearrangement uses TRBV9 and TRBJ1-2; D uncertain. The V gene lost 0 bases and the J gene lost 2 bases, with 11 bases spanning the gap. The CDR3 consists of 15 residues. Germline loops: CDR1 SGDLS, CDR2 YYNGEE. CDR3 nucleotide sequence: TGTGCCAGCAGCGTAGATGGGCAGCTAAACTATGGCTACACCTTC. Protein: CASSVDGQLNYGYTF.

This chain joins TRBV29-1 and TRBJ2-1, with 11 bases identical to TRBD1. V lost 7 bases and J lost 6; bases outside the gene matches: 8. This CDR3 spans 14 amino acids. Germline-derived CDR1 and CDR2 are SQVTM and ANQGSEA. The CDR3 region is CSAAGDRGGNEQFF. In nucleotides, the CDR3 is TGCAGCGCAGCGGGGGACAGGGGGGGCAATGAGCAGTTCTTC.

The gene calls are TRBV15 and TRBJ2-2; maybe TRBD2 (9 bases). The germline gives CDR1 LNHNV, CDR2 YYDKDF (reference sequence). CDR3 length equals 16 residues. Trimming cost V 5 bases and J 10 bases, with 23 bases left between them. CDR3 amino acids: CATSPGGGRVTEELFF. The CDR3 DNA is TGTGCCACCAGCCCAGGGGGCGGGAGGGTGACAGAGGAGCTGTTTTTT.

V and J are TRBV19 and TRBJ1-6, with D perhaps TRBD1 (5 bases). The V and J ends lost 6 bases and 9 bases respectively, with 21 bases between them. Germline CDR1 is LNHDA and CDR2 is SQIVND (reference sequence). This CDR3 comprises 16 residues. CDR3 in DNA: TGTGCCAGTAGCTCCTTCGACAGCCTAGGAAGTTCACCCCTCCACTTT. Translation: CASSSFDSLGSSPLHF.

This chain joins TRBV7-2 and TRBJ2-7, with a weak D call TRBD2 (6 bases). CDR3 length: 12 residues. Germline V gene lookup returns CDR1 SGHTA and CDR2 FQGNSA. V gave up 1 base and J gave up 7 bases, with 8 bases separating them. The CDR3 nucleotides read TGTGCCAGCAGCTTAGTGGCGGGGGAGCAGTACTTC. This encodes CASSLVAGEQYF.

The chain joins TRBV6-5 to TRBJ2-1; 10 bases fit TRBD2. From germline, CDR1 is MNHEY and CDR2 SVGAGI. This CDR3 region has 14 residues. V was pared by 4 bases and J by 7 bases, with 4 bases of the junction left unmatched. CDR3 in amino acids: CASSSWTSGNEQFF. The CDR3 DNA is TGTGCCAGCAGTTCTTGGACTAGCGGTAATGAGCAGTTCTTC.

The rearrangement joins TRBV30 to TRBJ2-1; the match to TRBD2 covers 9 bases. This CDR3 is built from 11 residues. J lost 9 bases, V lost 4 bases, and 1 base had no gene match. From germline, CDR1 is GTSNPN and CDR2 SVGIG (reference sequence). The CDR3 sequence: CAWTSGIEQFF. The CDR3 nucleotides read TGTGCCTGGACTAGCGGGATTGAGCAGTTCTTC.

V usage is TRBV7-2 and J usage is TRBJ2-3; 14 bases map to TRBD2. The CDR3 is 19 amino acids. V dropped 5 bases and J dropped 4; count of bases not matched to a gene: 14. Per germline, CDR1 SGHTA and CDR2 FQGNSA. This CDR3 reads CASSLVRLAGGQSPDTQYF. The CDR3 bases are TGTGCCAGCAGCCTAGTCCGACTAGCGGGGGGGCAATCCCCAGATACGCAGTATTTT.

The rearrangement joins TRBV6-1 to TRBJ2-2; the D gene is possibly TRBD2 (6 bases). Germline assignment: CDR1 MNHNS and CDR2 SASEGT. The ends were cut back, 4 bases at V and 2 bases at J, with 17 bases in the middle. The CDR3 runs to 17 residues. The CDR3 DNA sequence: TGTGCCAGCAGTGCGCGCGGGGCGAGTGCCAACACCGGGGAGCTGTTTTTT. Its protein is CASSARGASANTGELFF.

The table lists this clone with a count of one. This chain joins TRBV5-1 and TRBJ2-2, with 10 bases that match TRBD2. The CDR3 covers 14 residues. V trimming: 2 bases; J trimming: 11 bases; junction bases outside the gene matches: 6. Germline CDR1 and CDR2: SGHRS and YFSETQ. The CDR3 sequence is CASSLSGGASELFF. CDR3 coding DNA: TGCGCCAGCAGCTTAAGCGGGGGGGCGAGTGAGCTGTTTTTT.

The chain is built from TRBV6-5 and TRBJ1-6; no firm D call. Germline V gene data show CDR1 as MNHEY and CDR2 as SVGAGI. Deletions cut 0 bases from V and 2 bases from J, with 8 bases between. CDR3 length: 16 amino acids. CDR3 amino acids: CASSYSGEAYNSPLHF. DNA for the CDR3: TGTGCCAGCAGTTACTCCGGGGAGGCCTATAATTCACCCCTCCACTTT.

This chain connects TRBV7-2 to TRBJ1-5, with 9 bases aligning to TRBD1. Germline loops: CDR1 SGHTA, CDR2 FQGNSA. The CDR3 loop spans 15 amino acids. V was clipped by 1 base and J by 7 bases; unmatched bases: 5. CDR3 coding DNA: TGTGCCAGCAGCTTAGACACAGGGGGCGGACAGCCCCAGCATTTT. Protein: CASSLDTGGGQPQHF.

This clone was counted a single time. The gene calls are TRBV5-5 and TRBJ2-1; 7 nucleotides match TRBD1. The germline V gene has CDR1 SGHKS and CDR2 YYEKEE (reference sequence). The CDR3 runs to 11 residues. The ends lost 1 base at V and 14 bases at J; junction bases unmatched: 3. CDR3 loop: CASSLRQGKFF. CDR3 in DNA: TGTGCCAGCAGCTTGCGACAGGGAAAGTTCTTC.

The chain joins TRBV19 to TRBJ1-2, with D possibly TRBD1 on 5 matching bases. CDR1 is LNHDA, CDR2 SQIVND, per germline (reference sequence). Trimming removed 3 bases from V and 3 bases from J, with 11 bases in between. The CDR3 totals 14 residues. The CDR3 region has the DNA TGTGCCAGTAGTATGGCAGGGAACTACTATGGCTACACCTTC. Residues: CASSMAGNYYGYTF.

This clone was recorded once. Other DNA sequences within the sample encode an identical CDR3. The chain has TRBV3-1 (or the pseudogene TRBV3-2) and TRBJ2-7, with D hard to call. The CDR3 runs to 11 residues. The germline V and J ends were trimmed by 4 bases and 1 base, with 2 bases remaining between them. Germline V gene sequence: CDR1 LGHDT, CDR2 YNNKEL (reference sequence). CDR3 loop: CASSPSYEQYF. The CDR3 bases are TGTGCCAGCAGCCCGTCCTACGAGCAGTACTTC.

The rearrangement joins TRBV19 to TRBJ2-1; D possibly corresponds to TRBD1 (6 bases). V was trimmed by 5 bases and J by 5 bases, leaving 10 bases between them. The CDR3 has 13 residues. Germline loops: CDR1 LNHDA, CDR2 SQIVND (reference sequence). CDR3 amino acids: CASSRDKDNEQFF. CDR3 nucleotide sequence: TGTGCCAGTAGTCGGGACAAGGACAATGAGCAGTTCTTC.

The rearrangement uses TRBV7-9 and TRBJ2-2; D not resolved. This CDR3 contains 15 residues. In germline, CDR1 is SEHNR, CDR2 FQNEAQ (reference sequence). The germline V and J ends were trimmed by 3 bases and 6 bases, with 14 bases remaining between them. CDR3 coding DNA: TGTGCCAGCAGCTTCACCTCCATTTCGGCCGGGGAGCTGTTTTTT. Its protein is CASSFTSISAGELFF. The whole variable domain, remainder taken from reference TRBV7-9 and TRBJ2-2, is DTGVSQNPRHKITKRGQNVTFRCDPISEHNRLYWYRQTLGQGPEFLTYFQNEAQLEKSRLLSDRFSAERPKGSFSTLEIQRTEQGDSAMYLCASSFTSISAGELFFGEGSRLTVL.

The genes are TRBV11-2 and TRBJ2-2; 7 nucleotides align to TRBD1. Looked up from germline, CDR1 is SGHAT and CDR2 is FQNNGV. With V trimmed by 8 bases and J by 2 bases, 17 bases remained unmatched. This CDR3 has 18 residues. CDR3 sequence reads: CASSPTGLGVLNTGELFF. DNA for the CDR3: TGTGCCAGCTCCCCGACAGGGCTAGGAGTATTAAACACCGGGGAGCTGTTTTTT.

The chain combines TRBV7-2 with TRBJ2-7; 9 bases are shared with TRBD2. V lost 3 bases, J lost 0 bases, and 3 bases stayed unmatched. This CDR3 region has 15 residues. Germline CDR1 SGHTA, CDR2 FQGNSA. The CDR3, as DNA: TGTGCCAGCAGCTTGCGCGGGGGGGACTCCTACGAGCAGTACTTC. This translates into CASSLRGGDSYEQYF.